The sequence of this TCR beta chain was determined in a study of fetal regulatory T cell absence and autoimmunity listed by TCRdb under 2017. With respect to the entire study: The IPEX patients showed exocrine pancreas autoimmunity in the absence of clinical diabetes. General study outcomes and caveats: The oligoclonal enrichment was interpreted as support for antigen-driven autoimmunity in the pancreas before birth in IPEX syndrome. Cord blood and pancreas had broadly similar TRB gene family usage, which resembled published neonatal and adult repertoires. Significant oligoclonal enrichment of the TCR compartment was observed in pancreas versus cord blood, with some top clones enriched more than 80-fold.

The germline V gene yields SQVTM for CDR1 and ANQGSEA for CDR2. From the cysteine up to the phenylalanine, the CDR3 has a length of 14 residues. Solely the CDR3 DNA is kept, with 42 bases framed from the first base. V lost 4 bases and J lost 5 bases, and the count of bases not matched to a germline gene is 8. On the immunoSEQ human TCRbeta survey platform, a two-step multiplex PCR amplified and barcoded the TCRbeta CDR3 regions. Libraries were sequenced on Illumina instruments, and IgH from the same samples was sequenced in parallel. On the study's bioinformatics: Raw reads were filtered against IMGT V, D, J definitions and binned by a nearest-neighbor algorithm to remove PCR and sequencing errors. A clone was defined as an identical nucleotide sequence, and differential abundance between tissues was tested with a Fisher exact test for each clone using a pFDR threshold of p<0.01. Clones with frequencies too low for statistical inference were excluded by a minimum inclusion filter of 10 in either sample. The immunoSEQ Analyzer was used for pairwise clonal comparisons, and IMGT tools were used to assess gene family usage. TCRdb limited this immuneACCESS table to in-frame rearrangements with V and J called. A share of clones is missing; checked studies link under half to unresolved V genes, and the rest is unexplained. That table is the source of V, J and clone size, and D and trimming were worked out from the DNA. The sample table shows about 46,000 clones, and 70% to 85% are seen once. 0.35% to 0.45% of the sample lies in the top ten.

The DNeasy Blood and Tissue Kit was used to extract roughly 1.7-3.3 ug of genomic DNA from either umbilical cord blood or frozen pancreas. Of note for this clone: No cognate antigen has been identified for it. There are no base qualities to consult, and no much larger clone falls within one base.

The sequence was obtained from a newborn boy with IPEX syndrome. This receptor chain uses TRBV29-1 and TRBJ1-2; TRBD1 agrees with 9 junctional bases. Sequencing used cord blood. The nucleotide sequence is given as TGCAGCGTTGTCCGGACAGGGGAGGGTTATGGCTACACCTTC. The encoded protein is CSVVRTGEGYGYTF.